What follows describes a single TCR beta chain. Its target is unknown. The trim removed 3 bases at V and 9 bases at J, leaving 9 bases unmatched. CDR3 length equals 14 residues. Germline V lookup: CDR1 MNHEY, CDR2 SMNVEV (reference sequence). This record comes from a study of T cells after yellow fever vaccination. Study results and limitations: A secondary response was less intense yet reached its peak sooner, at day 5 versus 15. The CD4 compartment and the CD8 compartment contained a small share of clonotypes in common.

MiXCR was run by TCRdb on the 5' RACE reads, yielding one entry per CDR3 protein. The data contain some 390,000 distinct CDR3 sequences, 18% of them seen just once; the ten biggest clones take up 15% to 20%. The TCR comes from a man aged 18 to 29 who received the YFV17D yellow fever vaccine. The starting material was PBMCs, obtained before the yellow fever booster vaccination. The rearrangement uses TRBV27 and TRBJ1-2; 8 bases match TRBD1. CDR3 nucleotides: TGTGCCAGCAGTTTGGGGATAGACAGGGGATGCTACACCTTC. Amino acids: CASSLGIDRGCYTF.